These T cell receptor beta chains were read from a single sample in a study of response to subunit inactivated influenza vaccine. MiXCR, applied by TCRdb to the RT-PCR reads, yields one record per CDR3 protein. The table records 150,000 to 200,000 distinct CDR3 sequences, roughly 10% of them present only once. This sample comprised CD8+ T cells sorted from PBMCs, obtained approximately 25 months after vaccination. The origin of the receptors is a man aged 50 to 69 who received an inactivated influenza vaccine. Both conserved end residues are part of each CDR3. D genes are given only for firm matches. Size values are once, few and many counts, or a class for expanded clones, and some rows have none.

j_call	d_call	clone_size	v_call	cdr3_aa	cdr3_nt
TRBJ2-3	-	-	TRBV7-2	CACSLPGSTDTQYF	TGTGCCTGCAGCTTACCCGGGAGCACAGATACGCAGTATTTT
TRBJ2-5	-	-	TRBV24-1	CATSDSQGRWLETQYF	TGTGCCACCAGTGATTCACAGGGGAGGTGGTTAGAGACCCAGTACTTC
TRBJ2-3	TRBD2	few	TRBV7-8	CASSLARLAVTDTQYF	TGTGCCAGCAGCTTAGCTAGACTAGCCGTTACAGATACGCAGTATTTT
TRBJ2-7	TRBD1	-	TRBV11-2	CASSLGDREYEQYF	TGTGCCAGCAGCTTAGGGGACAGGGAATACGAGCAGTACTTC
TRBJ2-1	-	few	TRBV29-1	CSVERAGGAYNEQFF	TGCAGCGTTGAAAGGGCAGGGGGGGCCTACAATGAGCAGTTCTTC
TRBJ2-3	-	many	TRBV12-3/TRBV12-4	CASSLPGRIDNTQYF	TGTGCCAGCAGTCTCCCGGGTCGGATTGATAATACGCAGTATTTT
TRBJ2-1	TRBD2	few	TRBV6-2/TRBV6-3	CATTRGTRTPNEQFF	TGTGCCACCACCCGCGGGACTAGAACTCCGAATGAGCAGTTCTTC
TRBJ2-3	TRBD2	-	TRBV4-3	CVSSQVPAGVGDTQYF	TGCGTCAGCAGCCAAGTCCCAGCGGGAGTAGGGGATACGCAGTATTTT
TRBJ2-7	-	-	TRBV6-5	CASSYLGPVGEQYF	TGTGCCAGCAGTTACTTGGGGCCAGTGGGGGAGCAGTACTTC
TRBJ2-3	-	few	TRBV5-1	CATRGDWSTDTQYF	TGCGCCACCAGGGGGGACTGGAGCACAGATACGCAGTATTTT
TRBJ2-7	-	many	TRBV28	CASSRPLNEQYF	TGTGCCAGCAGTCGTCCACTTAACGAGCAGTACTTC
TRBJ2-7	-	few	TRBV6-2/TRBV6-3	CASNPYEQYF	TGTGCCAGCAATCCTTACGAGCAGTACTTC
TRBJ1-4	-	few	TRBV2	CASSDFEKLFF	TGTGCCAGCAGTGACTTTGAAAAACTGTTTTTT
TRBJ2-3	-	many	TRBV5-1	CASSWGRFSTDTQYF	TGCGCCAGCAGCTGGGGACGGTTTAGCACAGATACGCAGTATTTT
TRBJ2-1	-	-	TRBV27	CASRLSLGDEQFF	TGTGCCAGCAGACTAAGCCTAGGCGATGAGCAGTTCTTC
TRBJ2-5	TRBD2	few	TRBV4-3	CASSQDSGRAGETQYF	TGCGCCAGCAGCCAAGATAGCGGGAGGGCCGGAGAGACCCAGTACTTC
TRBJ2-2	-	-	TRBV5-6	CASSLGGTPYTGELFF	TGTGCCAGCAGCTTGGGAGGGACACCCTACACCGGGGAGCTGTTTTTT
TRBJ2-7	TRBD2	many	TRBV29-1	CSVEEALAGEQYF	TGCAGCGTTGAAGAGGCGCTAGCGGGAGAGCAGTACTTC
TRBJ2-7	-	many	TRBV20-1	CSARGVSFPSYEQYF	TGCAGTGCTAGGGGGGTGAGCTTTCCCTCCTACGAGCAGTACTTC
TRBJ2-3	TRBD2	-	TRBV6-1	CASSEAGGRADTQYF	TGTGCCAGCAGTGAGGCGGGAGGCCGAGCAGATACGCAGTATTTT
TRBJ2-4	-	-	TRBV15	CATSQEGFENIQYF	TGTGCCACCAGTCAGGAGGGGTTCGAAAACATTCAGTACTTC
TRBJ2-4	-	many	TRBV20-1	CSAGWAPKNIQYF	TGCAGTGCAGGGTGGGCGCCAAAAAACATTCAGTACTTC
TRBJ2-1	-	-	TRBV11-2	CASSQRLHEQFF	TGTGCCAGCAGCCAAAGGCTCCATGAGCAGTTCTTC
TRBJ2-1	-	-	TRBV7-9	CASSLGGRLSYNEQFF	TGTGCCAGCAGCTTAGGGGGCAGATTATCCTACAATGAGCAGTTCTTC
TRBJ1-1	-	few	TRBV20-1	CSVQLGGVWNTEAFF	TGCAGTGTCCAGCTGGGGGGTGTGTGGAACACTGAAGCTTTCTTT
TRBJ1-4	-	few	TRBV4-3	CASSQGREKLFF	TGCGCCAGCAGCCAAGGGCGGGAAAAACTGTTTTTT
TRBJ2-3	TRBD2	many	TRBV9	CASTGGSGHRTDTQYF	TGTGCCAGCACCGGAGGTAGCGGGCACCGCACAGATACGCAGTATTTT